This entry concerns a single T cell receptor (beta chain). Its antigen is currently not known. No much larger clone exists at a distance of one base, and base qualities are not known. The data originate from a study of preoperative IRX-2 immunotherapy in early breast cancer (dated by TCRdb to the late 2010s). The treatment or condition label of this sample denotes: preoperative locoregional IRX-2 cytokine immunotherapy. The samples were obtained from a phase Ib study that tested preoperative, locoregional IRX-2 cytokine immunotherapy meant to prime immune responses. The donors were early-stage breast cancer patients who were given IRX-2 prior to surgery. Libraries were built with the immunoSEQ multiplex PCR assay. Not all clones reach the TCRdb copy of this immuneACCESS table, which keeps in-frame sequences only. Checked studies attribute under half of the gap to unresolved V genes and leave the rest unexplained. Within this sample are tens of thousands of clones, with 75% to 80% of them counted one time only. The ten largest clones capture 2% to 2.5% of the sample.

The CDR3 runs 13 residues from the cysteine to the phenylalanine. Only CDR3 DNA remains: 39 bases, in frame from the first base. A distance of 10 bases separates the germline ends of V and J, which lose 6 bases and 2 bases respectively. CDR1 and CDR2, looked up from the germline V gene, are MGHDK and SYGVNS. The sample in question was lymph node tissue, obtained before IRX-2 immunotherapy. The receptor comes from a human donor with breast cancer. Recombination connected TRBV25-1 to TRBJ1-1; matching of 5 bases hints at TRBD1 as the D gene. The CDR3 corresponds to CASSREDNTEAFF. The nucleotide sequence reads TGTGCCAGCAGCAGGGAGGATAACACTGAAGCTTTCTTT.